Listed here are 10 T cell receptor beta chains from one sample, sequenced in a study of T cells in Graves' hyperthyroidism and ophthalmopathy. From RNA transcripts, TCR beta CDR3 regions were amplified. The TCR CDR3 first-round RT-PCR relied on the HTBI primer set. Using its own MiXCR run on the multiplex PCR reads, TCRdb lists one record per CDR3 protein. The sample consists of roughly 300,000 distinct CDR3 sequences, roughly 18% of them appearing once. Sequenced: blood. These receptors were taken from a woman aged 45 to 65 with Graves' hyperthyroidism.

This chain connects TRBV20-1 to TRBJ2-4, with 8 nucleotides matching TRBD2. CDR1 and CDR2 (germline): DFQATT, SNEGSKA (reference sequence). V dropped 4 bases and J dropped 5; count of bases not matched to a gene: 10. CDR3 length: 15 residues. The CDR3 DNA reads TGCAGTGCTACAGCACCGGGACTAGACCAAAACATTCAGTACTTC. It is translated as CSATAPGLDQNIQYF.

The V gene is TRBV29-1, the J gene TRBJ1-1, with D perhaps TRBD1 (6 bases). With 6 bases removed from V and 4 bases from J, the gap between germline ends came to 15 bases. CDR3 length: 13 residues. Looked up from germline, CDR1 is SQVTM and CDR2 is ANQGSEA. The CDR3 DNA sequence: TGCAGCGTCTCGGACGGAGGGGGCACTGAAGCTTTCTTT. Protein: CSVSDGGGTEAFF.

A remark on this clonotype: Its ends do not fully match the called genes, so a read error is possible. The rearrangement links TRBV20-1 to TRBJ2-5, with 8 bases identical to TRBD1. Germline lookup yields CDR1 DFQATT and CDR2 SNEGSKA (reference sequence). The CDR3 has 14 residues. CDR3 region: CSAGDTGGSETQYF. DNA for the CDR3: TGCAGTGCTGGAGATACAGGGGGGTCGGAGACCCAGTACTTC.

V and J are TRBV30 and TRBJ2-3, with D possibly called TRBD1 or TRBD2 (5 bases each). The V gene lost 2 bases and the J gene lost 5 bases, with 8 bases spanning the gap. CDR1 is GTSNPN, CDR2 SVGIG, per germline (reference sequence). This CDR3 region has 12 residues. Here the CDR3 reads CAWSQGVDTQYF. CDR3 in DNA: TGTGCCTGGAGTCAGGGAGTAGATACGCAGTATTTT.

The CDR3 DNA reads TGCAGTGCTGAAATTTCACTAGCGGGAGGGCTAGATACGCAGTATTTT. Its translation: CSAEISLAGGLDTQYF. This sequence joins TRBV20-1 and TRBJ2-3; TRBD2 agrees at 13 bases. Germline assignment: CDR1 DFQATT and CDR2 SNEGSKA (reference sequence). This CDR3 contains 16 residues. With 5 bases clipped from V and 5 bases from J, the junction kept 10 bases outside the gene matches.

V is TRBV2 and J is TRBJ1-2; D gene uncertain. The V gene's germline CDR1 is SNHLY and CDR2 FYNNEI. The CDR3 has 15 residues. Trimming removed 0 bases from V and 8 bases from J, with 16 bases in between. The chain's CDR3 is CASSEAVSEADGYTF. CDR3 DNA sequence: TGTGCCAGCAGTGAAGCAGTATCTGAGGCTGACGGCTACACCTTC.

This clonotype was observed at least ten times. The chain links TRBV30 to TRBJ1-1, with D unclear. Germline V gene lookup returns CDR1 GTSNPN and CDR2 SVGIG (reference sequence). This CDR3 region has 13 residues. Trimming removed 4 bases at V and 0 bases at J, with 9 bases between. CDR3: CAWTGGVNTEAFF. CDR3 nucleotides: TGTGCCTGGACCGGCGGGGTGAACACTGAAGCTTTCTTT.

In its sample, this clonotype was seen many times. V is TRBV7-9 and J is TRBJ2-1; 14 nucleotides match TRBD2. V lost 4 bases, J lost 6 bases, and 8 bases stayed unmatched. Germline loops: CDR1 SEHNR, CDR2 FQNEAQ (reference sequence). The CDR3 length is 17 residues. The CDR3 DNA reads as TGTGCCAGCAGCTCTCAAGAGGGACTAGCGGGAGTCAATGAGCAGTTCTTC. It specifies CASSSQEGLAGVNEQFF.

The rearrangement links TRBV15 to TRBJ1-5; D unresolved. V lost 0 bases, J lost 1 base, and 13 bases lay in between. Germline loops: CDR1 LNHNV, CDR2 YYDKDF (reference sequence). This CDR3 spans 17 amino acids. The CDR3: CATSRDNSDMSNQPQHF. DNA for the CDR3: TGTGCCACCAGCAGAGATAATTCTGATATGAGCAATCAGCCCCAGCATTTT.

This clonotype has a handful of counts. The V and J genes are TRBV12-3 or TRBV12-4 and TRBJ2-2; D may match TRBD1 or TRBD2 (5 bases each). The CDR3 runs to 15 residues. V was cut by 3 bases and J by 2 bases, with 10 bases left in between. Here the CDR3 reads CASSFPGTNTGELFF. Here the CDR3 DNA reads TGTGCCAGCAGTTTTCCCGGGACCAACACCGGGGAGCTGTTTTTT.